This record covers a single T cell receptor beta chain. Assignment of participants to cohorts was predicated upon participant-reported clinical history. CDR1 and CDR2 from the germline V gene are SGHVS and FNYEAQ. This CDR3 has 16 residues. V dropped 6 bases and J dropped 0; count of bases not matched to a gene: 2. The sample is drawn from a study of blood T cell repertoires in COVID-19. Clones were sequenced by immunoSEQ multiplex PCR, and TCRdb holds only the in-frame ones, with some missing. The table includes 110,000 to 150,000 clones, more than 75% detected once. The gene calls are TRBV7-6 and TRBJ2-1, with 13 positions matching TRBD2. Sequencing was carried out using PBMCs or T cells enriched from blood (not recorded which). This TCR came from a woman between 50 and 59 years old who had recovered from COVID-19. CDR3 sequence (DNA): TGTGCCAGCAGGGGACTAGCGGGAACCTCCTACAATGAGCAGTTCTTC. Translating gives CASRGLAGTSYNEQFF.